The T cell receptor (beta chain) under discussion was sequenced for a study of T cells in Graves' hyperthyroidism and ophthalmopathy (dated by TCRdb to between 2018 and 2021). Background on the whole study: Peripheral blood samples were taken at initial diagnosis, before any treatment was given. To identify distinguishing TCR V-J signatures, a discovery cohort of around 100 patients was used, comprising some 43 with Graves' ophthalmopathy and 57 with stable Graves' hyperthyroidism. Whether ophthalmopathy could be predicted prospectively was tested in an independent validation cohort made up of 18 to 20 hyperthyroidism patients plus 17 patients who later progressed to ophthalmopathy. The roughly 91 discovery patients were randomly split 7:3 into training and test sets. In addition, the study compared T-cell repertoires in thyroid tissue and in blood from roughly 6 Graves' hyperthyroidism patients. Once sampling was done, hyperthyroidism patients were given methimazole at a starting dose of 30 mg daily, whereas ophthalmopathy patients were given high-dose intravenous methylprednisolone. TCR Vbeta CDR3 sequencing of 130 to 150 peripheral blood samples (under 45 ophthalmopathy, roughly 74 hyperthyroidism and approximately 17 progressor patients) is reported in the paper. Overall study results and their limits: Blood samples also contained most of the expanded thyroid clonotypes (frequency above 0.001), which suggests that blood repertoires may reflect thyroid immune responses. No statistical method was used to fix the sample size in advance, and group allocation was not hidden from the investigators. A 13 V-J signature model separated ophthalmopathy from stable hyperthyroidism, with just over 85% sensitivity and approximately 81% specificity in cross-validation and 80%/75% in testing. In validation, the model predicted progression to ophthalmopathy with around 71% sensitivity and roughly 72% specificity, a median of approximately 6.7 months before onset.

This clonotype appeared many times. Its antigen is still unknown. The sample holds no much larger clone one base away, and base qualities are not on file. Stable Graves' hyperthyroidism was defined as the absence of progression to ophthalmopathy over 18 months of follow-up. Hyperthyroidism patients were newly diagnosed, had a disease duration of under 2 months, and were aged 18 to 65 years. Exclusion was applied to patients with uncontrolled infections, other autoimmune diseases, pregnancy or lactation. Diagnoses were established on the basis of clinical symptoms, serum thyroxine and TRAb, thyroid ultrasound, and orbital computed tomography. PBMCs were separated from approximately 10 ml of fresh peripheral blood using Ficoll-Paque density gradient centrifugation. Total RNA was extracted using Trizol reagent, and RNA quality was assessed on an Agilent 2100 Bioanalyzer. The TCR beta CDR3 regions were amplified from RNA transcripts. For the first round of RT-PCR on the TCR CDR3, the HTBI primer set was used together with the Qiagen OneStep RT-PCR kit. The libraries were constructed in a second round of multiplex PCR and then size-selected and purified. The libraries were sequenced on an Illumina HiSeq2000 using paired-end 100 bp reads. In the paper's pipeline: SOAPnuke was used to process the raw data, throwing out any read that contained adapters or uncalled bases, had a mean Phred below 15, or lacked an exact constant-primer or identifier match. COPE v1.2.5 was used to merge high-quality paired reads, and clonotypes were defined as unique nucleotide sequences. MiTCR v1.1 was used to align clonotypes to the IMGT TRBV, TRBD and TRBJ reference segments. The analysis included only V-J combinations with a frequency above 0.0001, which together covered approximately 99% of the repertoires. A TCS score was defined as the ratio between F50 (clonal expansion) and ExV (chaos), using BLOSUM62-based TCRdist between CDR3 peptides within each V-J. Welch's t-statistics and random forest reduced several hundred V-J features to around 14, which were used in a naive Bayes classifier (R e1071). TCRdb reran the public reads through fastp at Q25 and MiXCR, keeping productive beta chains. For every CDR3 protein sequence, its rows merge into one entry that carries the most common genes and DNA. Here the V and J calls rest on TCRdb's processing, not on the authors' analysis. The sample profile shows 600,000 to 750,000 distinct CDR3 sequences; roughly 17% of them were found once. Clones ranked in the top ten supply 15% to 18% of the sample.

CDR1 and CDR2, looked up from the germline V gene (reference sequence), are LNHDA and SQIVND. From the cysteine through the phenylalanine, the CDR3 covers 13 amino acids. Solely the CDR3 DNA is kept, with 39 bases framed from the first base. The trim is 3 bases for V and 4 bases for J, with a gap of 9 bases between the germline ends. The sequencing sample was made of blood. This TCR was sampled from a man in his forties or fifties with Graves' hyperthyroidism. The sequence joins TRBV19 to TRBJ1-2; the D gene remains uncertain. For the CDR3, the sequence is CASSIDPSYGYTF. The sequenced DNA: TGTGCCAGTAGTATCGACCCGAGCTATGGCTACACCTTC.